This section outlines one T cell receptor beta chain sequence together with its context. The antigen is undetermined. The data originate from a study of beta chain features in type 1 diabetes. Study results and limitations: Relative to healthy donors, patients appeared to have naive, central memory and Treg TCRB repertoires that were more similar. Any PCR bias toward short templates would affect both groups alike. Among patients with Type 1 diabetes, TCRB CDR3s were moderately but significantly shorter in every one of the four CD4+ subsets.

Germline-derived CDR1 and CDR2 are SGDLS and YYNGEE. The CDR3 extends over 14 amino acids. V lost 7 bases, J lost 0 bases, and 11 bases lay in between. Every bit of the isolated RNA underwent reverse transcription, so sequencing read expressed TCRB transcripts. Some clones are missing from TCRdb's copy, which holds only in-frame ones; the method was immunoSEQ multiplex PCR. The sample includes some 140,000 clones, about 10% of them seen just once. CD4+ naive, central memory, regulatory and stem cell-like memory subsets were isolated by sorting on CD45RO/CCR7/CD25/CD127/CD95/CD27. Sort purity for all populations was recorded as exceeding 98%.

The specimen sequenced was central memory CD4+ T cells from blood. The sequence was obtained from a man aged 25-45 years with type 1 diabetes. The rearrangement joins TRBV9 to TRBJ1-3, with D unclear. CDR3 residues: CASQRGSSGNTIYF. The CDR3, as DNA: TGTGCCAGCCAGCGAGGGAGCTCTGGAAACACCATATATTTT.